This T cell receptor beta chain was captured in a study of beta chain features in type 1 diabetes. This clone showed up just a few times. Its antigen is currently unknown. The authors sorted CD4+ naive, central memory, regulatory and stem cell-like memory cells via CD45RO/CCR7/CD25/CD127/CD95/CD27. The study reverse transcribed the entire isolated RNA, so it sequenced expressed TCRB transcripts. Libraries were prepared by immunoSEQ multiplex PCR; TCRdb keeps only in-frame clonotypes and omits some of them. The data contain around 280,000 clones, approximately 8% of them singletons. V lost 7 bases, J lost 8 bases, and 5 bases stayed unmatched. This CDR3 contains 13 residues. Germline V gene sequence: CDR1 MDHEN, CDR2 SYDVKM. Findings and limits, study-wide: Naive, central memory and Treg TCRB repertoires appeared more alike in patients than in healthy donors. Shortening that was moderate but significant affected the TCRB CDR3s of Type 1 diabetes patients in all four CD4+ subsets.

Sequencing was carried out using central memory CD4+ T cells from blood. The J gene is TRBJ1-5, the V gene TRBV28; 10 nucleotides match TRBD1. The receptor was isolated from a young woman in good health. In nucleotides, the CDR3 is TGTGCCAGCACCTGGGACAGGGGAAAGCCCCAGCATTTT. Translation gives CASTWDRGKPQHF.